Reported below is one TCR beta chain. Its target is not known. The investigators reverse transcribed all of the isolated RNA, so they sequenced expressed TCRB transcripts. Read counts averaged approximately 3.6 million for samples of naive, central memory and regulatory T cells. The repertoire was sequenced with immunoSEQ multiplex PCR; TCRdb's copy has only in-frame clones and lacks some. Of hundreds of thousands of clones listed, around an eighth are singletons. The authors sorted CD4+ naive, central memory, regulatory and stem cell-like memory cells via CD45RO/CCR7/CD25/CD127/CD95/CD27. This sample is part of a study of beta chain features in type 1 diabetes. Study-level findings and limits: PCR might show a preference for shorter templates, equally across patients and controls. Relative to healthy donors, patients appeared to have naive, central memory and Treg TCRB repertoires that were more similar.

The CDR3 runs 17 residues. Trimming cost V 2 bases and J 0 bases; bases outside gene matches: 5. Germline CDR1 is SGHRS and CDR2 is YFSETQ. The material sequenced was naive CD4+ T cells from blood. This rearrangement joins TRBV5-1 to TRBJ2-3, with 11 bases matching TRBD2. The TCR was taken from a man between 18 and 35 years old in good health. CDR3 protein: CASSLRLAGPSTDTQYF. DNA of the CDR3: TGCGCCAGCAGCTTACGACTAGCGGGGCCGAGCACAGATACGCAGTATTTT. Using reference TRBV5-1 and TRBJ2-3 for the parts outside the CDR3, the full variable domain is KAGVTQTPRYLIKTRGQQVTLSCSPISGHRSVSWYQQTPGQGLQFLFEYFSETQRNKGNFPGRFSGRQFSNSRSEMNVSTLELGDSALYLCASSLRLAGPSTDTQYFGPGTRLTVL.